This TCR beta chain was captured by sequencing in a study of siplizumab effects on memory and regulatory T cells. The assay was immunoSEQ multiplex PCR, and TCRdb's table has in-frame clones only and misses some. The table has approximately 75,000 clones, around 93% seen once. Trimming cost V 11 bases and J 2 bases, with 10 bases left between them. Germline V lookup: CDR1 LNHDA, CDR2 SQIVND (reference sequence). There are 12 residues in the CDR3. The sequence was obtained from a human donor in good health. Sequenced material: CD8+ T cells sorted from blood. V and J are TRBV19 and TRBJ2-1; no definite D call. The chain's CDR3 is CAGVITYNEQFF. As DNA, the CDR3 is TGTGCCGGTGTGATAACCTACAATGAGCAGTTCTTC.